The 6 T cell receptor beta chains given below trace back to one sample, sequenced in a study of control samples from healthy donors and cancer patients. Some clones are missing from TCRdb's copy, which holds only in-frame ones; the method was immunoSEQ multiplex PCR. The sample includes roughly 100,000 clones, roughly 90% of them seen just once. Sequencing was carried out using PBMCs. The source of these receptors is a man in his 60s with lung cancer.

The chain employs TRBV7-3 and TRBJ1-1; 9 bases align to TRBD1. CDR3 size: 17 residues. The germline gives CDR1 SGHTA, CDR2 FQGTGA. Trimming took 3 bases from V and 5 from J; bases not matched to a gene: 13. CDR3 coding DNA: TGTGCCAGCAGCTTTGATCACACAGGGGGCGGTTCGACTGAAGCTTTCTTT. This sequence encodes CASSFDHTGGGSTEAFF.

J is TRBJ1-4 and V is TRBV5-1, with D possibly matching TRBD1 (6 bases). The germline V and J ends were trimmed by 0 bases and 8 bases, with 14 bases remaining between them. The CDR3 sequence is 15 residues long. CDR1 and CDR2 (germline): SGHRS, YFSETQ. In DNA form, the CDR3 reads TGCGCCAGCAGCTTGGGACAGGCGATAGAAGAAAAACTGTTTTTT. Its protein is CASSLGQAIEEKLFF. Full variable domain (missing parts from reference TRBV5-1 and TRBJ1-4): KAGVTQTPRYLIKTRGQQVTLSCSPISGHRSVSWYQQTPGQGLQFLFEYFSETQRNKGNFPGRFSGRQFSNSRSEMNVSTLELGDSALYLCASSLGQAIEEKLFFGSGTQLSVL.

This clone was detected once. The rearrangement joins TRBV5-5 to TRBJ2-3, with D uncertain. The CDR3 has 14 amino acids. Trimming took 3 bases from V and 4 from J, leaving 12 bases between them. Germline V gene data show CDR1 as SGHKS and CDR2 as YYEKEE (reference sequence). CDR3: CASSSLKDADTQYF. The CDR3 DNA is TGTGCCAGCAGCTCCCTTAAGGACGCAGATACGCAGTATTTT. Looking up the rest from reference TRBV5-5 and TRBJ2-3 gives the full variable domain: DAGVTQSPTHLIKTRGQQVTLRCSPISGHKSVSWYQQVLGQGPQFIFQYYEKEERGRGNFPDRFSARQFPNYSSELNVNALLLGDSALYLCASSSLKDADTQYFGPGTRLTVL.

The V gene is TRBV30, the J gene TRBJ2-2; a possible D gene is TRBD1 (6 bases). Per the germline V gene, CDR1 is GTSNPN and CDR2 is SVGIG (reference sequence). This CDR3 spans 14 amino acids. The V gene lost 0 bases and the J gene lost 7 bases, with 12 bases spanning the gap. The CDR3 loop reads CAWSVGGTSGELFF. CDR3 sequence (DNA): TGTGCCTGGAGTGTTGGTGGGACAAGCGGGGAGCTGTTTTTT.

The chain has TRBV21-1 and TRBJ2-1; the table gives TRBD1 as D, unverified against the DNA. TRBV21-1 is a documented pseudogene. The CDR3 runs 13 residues. CDR3 in DNA: TGTGCCAGCAGCTCTGGACAGGCTCACGAGCAGTTCTTC. It codes for CASSSGQAHEQFF.

V is TRBV3-1 (or the pseudogene TRBV3-2) and J is TRBJ2-5, with D perhaps TRBD1 or TRBD2 (5 bases each). The CDR3 runs to 14 residues. CDR1 and CDR2 from the germline V gene are LGHDT and YNNKEL (reference sequence). Trimming shortened V by 6 bases and J by 5 bases, and 16 bases separated the two germline ends. CDR3 protein: CASSYGHSAETQYF. Written as DNA, the CDR3 is TGTGCCAGCAGTTACGGACATAGCGCCGAGACCCAGTACTTC.